This TCR beta chain stems from a study of response to subunit inactivated influenza vaccine. Study findings and constraints: That few new T cells are recruited by each seasonal influenza vaccination was the authors' suggestion.

TCRdb called the RT-PCR reads again in MiXCR, with one record for every CDR3 protein. The data hold about 500,000 distinct CDR3 sequences, with approximately 15% observed a single time. There are a few counts of this clonotype. Its antigen is unknown. The CDR3 runs to 14 residues. Trimming removed 3 bases from V and 3 bases from J, with 12 bases in between. The clonotype originates from a man aged 50 to 75 who received an inactivated influenza vaccine. The J gene is TRBJ2-7, the V gene TRBV12-3 or TRBV12-4; D call uncertain. This specimen was CD4+ T cells sorted from PBMCs, taken less than 25 months after vaccination. CDR3 in amino acids: CASSFVGPDYEQYF. The CDR3 DNA reads as TGTGCCAGCAGTTTCGTCGGGCCTGACTACGAGCAGTACTTC.